This is a list of T cell receptor beta chains from one sample in a study of T cell responses to AZD1222 COVID-19 vaccine. Assay used: immunoSEQ multiplex PCR; TCRdb lists only in-frame clones, some missing. The data contain 180,000 or so clones, 92% of them seen just once; the ten biggest clones take up approximately 1.2%. Source: peripheral blood, taken 28 days after the second AZD1222 dose. These receptor sequences come from an adult who received the AZD1222 COVID-19 vaccine. The CDR3 runs from the conserved cysteine through the conserved F or W. The D gene is left open where the match is weak. Where a row states a size, it is once, few, many or the class of an expanded clone; other rows omit it.

cdr3_length d_call clone_size j_call v_call cdr3_nt cdr3_aa
15 . . TRBJ1-5 TRBV15 TGTGCCACCAGCAGAGATTGGGGGTCAGGTCAGCCCCAGCATTTT CATSRDWGSGQPQHF
14 TRBD1 . TRBJ1-1 TRBV29-1 TGCAGCGTCCCAAGGGACAGTATCATACCTTGGGCTTTCTTT CSVPRDSIIPWAFF
18 . . TRBJ1-5 TRBV11-3 TGTGCCAGCAGCCCGAGGCTGGTCAGGGCGGATAGCAATCAGCCCCAGCATTTT CASSPRLVRADSNQPQHF
15 . . TRBJ2-5 TRBV5-1 TGCGCCAGCAGCTTACCCGGGGGCCAGAGGGAGACCCAGTACTTC CASSLPGGQRETQYF
15 . . TRBJ2-5 TRBV7-8 TGTGCCAGCAGCGGACGCACAGGGCTTTGGGAGACCCAGTACTTC CASSGRTGLWETQYF
17 . . TRBJ2-1 TRBV19 TGTGCCAGTAGTACCCCCCCCGGCTTAACCTCCTACAATGAGCAGTTCTTC CASSTPPGLTSYNEQFF
17 . . TRBJ1-1 TRBV3-1/TRBV3-2 TGTGCCAGCAGCCAAGCCATCCATCGCGGGCAGAACACTGAAGCTTTCTTT CASSQAIHRGQNTEAFF
13 TRBD1 . TRBJ1-2 TRBV30 TGTGCCTGGAGTGAGACAGGGGGCTACGGCTACACCTTC CAWSETGGYGYTF
16 . . TRBJ1-5 TRBV2 TGTGCCAGCAGGGCCTCCCAGCGTGAGGGACGTCAGCCCCAGCATTTT CASRASQREGRQPQHF
13 TRBD1 . TRBJ1-4 TRBV7-7 TGTGCTAGCTCTGACAGGGGAAGTGAAAAACTGTTTTTT CASSDRGSEKLFF
12 . . TRBJ1-1 TRBV6-6 TGTGCCAGCAGCTATAATTTGGTTGAAGCTTTCTTT CASSYNLVEAFF
18 TRBD2 . TRBJ2-1 TRBV7-9 TGTGCCAGCAGCTTAGGGGGGGTGCCGGGACTAGTAGCGAATGAGCAGTTCTTC CASSLGGVPGLVANEQFF
14 . . TRBJ1-2 TRBV5-1 TGCGCCAGCAGCTTGGCCGATAGGGGCGATGGCTACACCTTC CASSLADRGDGYTF
16 . . TRBJ2-3 TRBV4-1 TGCGCCAGCAGCCAAGGGTACGCAGCCCGCACAGATACGCAGTATTTT CASSQGYAARTDTQYF
17 . once TRBJ2-2 TRBV5-4 TGTGCCAGCAGCCCTATTCGAGGAAGGGGTTTCCTAGGGGAGCTGTTTTTT CASSPIRGRGFLGELFF
15 TRBD1 . TRBJ1-2 TRBV5-4 TGTGCCAGCAGCGGGGCAGGGGGCACTAACTATGGCTACACCTTC CASSGAGGTNYGYTF
16 . . TRBJ2-6 TRBV24-1 TGTGCCATCGGACAGAAGCTCTACTCTGGGGCCAACGTCCTGACTTTC CAIGQKLYSGANVLTF
14 TRBD1 . TRBJ1-2 TRBV5-8 TGTGCCAGCAGCTTGGGACAGGGTCTTGTCGGCTACACCTTC CASSLGQGLVGYTF
15 TRBD2 . TRBJ2-1 TRBV5-6 TGTGCCAGCAGCTTTCTTGGGACTACCTACAATGAGCAGTTCTTC CASSFLGTTYNEQFF
16 TRBD2 . TRBJ2-5 TRBV27 TGTGCCAGTTCGGGACTAGCGAATCCAAAGTATGAGACCCAGTACTTC CASSGLANPKYETQYF
17 . . TRBJ1-1 TRBV27 TGTGCCAGCAGTTTAATCATCCAACAGCCCCTCGGCACTGAAGCTTTCTTT CASSLIIQQPLGTEAFF
13 . . TRBJ2-2 TRBV10-1 TGCGCCAGCAGTGAATACCGGATCGGGGAGCTGTTTTTT CASSEYRIGELFF
14 . . TRBJ2-2 TRBV6-2/TRBV6-3 TGTGCCAGCCGTTCCGGGGGGAACACCGGGGAGCTGTTTTTT CASRSGGNTGELFF
15 TRBD1 . TRBJ1-6 TRBV7-8 TGTGCCAGCAGCTCCGGACAGGTTGATAATTCACCCCTCCACTTT CASSSGQVDNSPLHF
12 . . TRBJ2-7 TRBV6-5 TGTGCCAGCAGTTACACCCACGGCGAGCAGTACTTC CASSYTHGEQYF
15 TRBD2 few TRBJ2-1 TRBV2 TGTGCCAGCAGTGAGGAGCGGGGGGCCTACAATGAGCAGTTCTTC CASSEERGAYNEQFF
17 TRBD2 . TRBJ2-5 TRBV5-1 TGCGCCAGCAGCTCGGGACTAGCGGGAGAGTTATGGGAGACCCAGTACTTC CASSSGLAGELWETQYF
12 TRBD1 . TRBJ1-6 TRBV30 TGTGCCCGGGACAGGGATAATTCACCCCTCCACTTT CARDRDNSPLHF
15 . once TRBJ1-5 TRBV28 TGTGCCAGCAGTGCGGGGGGGGCAGACAATCAGCCCCAGCATTTT CASSAGGADNQPQHF
12 . . TRBJ1-5 TRBV7-9 TGTGCCAGCAGCTTAGATAGTCAGCCCCAGCATTTT CASSLDSQPQHF
16 TRBD2 . TRBJ2-1 TRBV2 TGTGCCAGCCGAACACCAATAGCGGGGGAGCACAATGAGCAGTTCTTC CASRTPIAGEHNEQFF
15 TRBD1 . TRBJ1-5 TRBV5-1 TGCGCCAGCAGCTTGGATGGCAGGGGGCTTCAGCCCCAGCATTTT CASSLDGRGLQPQHF
12 . . TRBJ1-1 TRBV19 TGTGCCAGTTTCCGTAGAAATGAAGAAGCTTTCTTT CASFRRNEEAFF
15 TRBD2 . TRBJ2-7 TRBV25-1 TGTGCCAGCAGTGAATCGGGGGGGCTCTCCTACGAGCAGTACTTC CASSESGGLSYEQYF
14 . once TRBJ1-1 TRBV5-5 TGTGCCAGCAGCTTTATGGATATGAACACTGAAGCTTTCTTT CASSFMDMNTEAFF
15 TRBD2 . TRBJ2-3 TRBV28 TGTGCCAGCAGCACACCTATGGGGGGGGTCGATACGCAGTATTTT CASSTPMGGVDTQYF
13 . . TRBJ2-3 TRBV7-9 TGTGCCAGCAGAACTCAGAGCACAGATACGCAGTATTTT CASRTQSTDTQYF
13 TRBD1 . TRBJ2-2 TRBV6-5 TGTGCCCTGGGGACAGCGAACACCGGGGAGCTGTTTTTT CALGTANTGELFF
16 TRBD1 . TRBJ1-4 TRBV5-1 TGCGCCAGCAGCTTGGCGGGACAGGGCGGGGGTGAAAAACTGTTTTTT CASSLAGQGGGEKLFF
18 . . TRBJ2-1 TRBV28 TGTGCCAGCAGTTCCCCTTATGTAGCGGAGATCTCCTACAATGAGCAGTTCTTC CASSSPYVAEISYNEQFF
15 . . TRBJ1-2 TRBV10-2 TGCGCCAGCAGTGAGTCCGACGGGGGATATTATGGCTACACCTTC CASSESDGGYYGYTF
12 . . TRBJ1-5 TRBV13 TGTGCCAGCAGCCCCCCCCTTCAGCCCCAGCATTTT CASSPPLQPQHF
12 TRBD1 . TRBJ2-7 TRBV27 TGTGCCACCGGACAGGGGCTCTACGAGCAGTACTTC CATGQGLYEQYF
13 TRBD1 . TRBJ2-3 TRBV29-1 TGCAGCTCCCGACAGGGGTACACAGATACGCAGTATTTT CSSRQGYTDTQYF
14 . . TRBJ2-7 TRBV9 TGTGCCAGCAGCGCCCCAGGGGAGTCCTACGAGCAGTACTTC CASSAPGESYEQYF
14 . . TRBJ1-1 TRBV7-9 TGTGCCAGCAGCTTACGCTCTCCCCAAGGGGAAGCTTTCTTT CASSLRSPQGEAFF
15 . . TRBJ1-2 TRBV21-1 TGTGCCAGCAGCAGGGGTATGGACAGCACATATGGCTACACCTTC CASSRGMDSTYGYTF
16 TRBD2 . TRBJ2-7 TRBV5-1 TGCGCCAGCAGTTCCGGGACTAGCGCCTCGTCCTACGAGCAGTACTTC CASSSGTSASSYEQYF
14 . . TRBJ2-7 TRBV3-1/TRBV3-2 TGTGCCAGCAGCCAATATGAGAGCTCCTACGAGCAGTACTTC CASSQYESSYEQYF
12 . . TRBJ1-4 TRBV6-6 TGTGCCAGCAGCACGGGGCTTGAAAAACTGTTTTTT CASSTGLEKLFF
14 . . TRBJ2-2 TRBV5-1 TGCGCCAGCAGACCGGAGACGAACACCGGGGAGCTGTTTTTT CASRPETNTGELFF
12 . . TRBJ2-2 TRBV29-1 TGCACCGTCCAAACGGGCACCGGGGAGCTGTTTTTT CTVQTGTGELFF